A selection of T cell receptor beta chains follows, all from one sample in a study of T cells in Graves' hyperthyroidism and ophthalmopathy. Via MiXCR, TCRdb re-called the multiplex PCR reads, giving one row per CDR3 protein. The profile shows around 690,000 distinct CDR3 sequences, roughly 17% of them singletons. What was sequenced was blood. Receptors originate from a man aged 50-59 years with Graves' hyperthyroidism. The CDR3 runs from the conserved cysteine through the conserved F or W. D genes are given only for firm matches.

V gene	D gene	J gene	CDR3 protein
TRBV3-1	.	TRBJ1-1	CSSSQGGGTEAFF
TRBV7-2	TRBD2	TRBJ2-3	CASSFPSGSTDTQYF
TRBV3-1	TRBD1	TRBJ1-1	CASSHRGLSNTEAFF
TRBV12-3/TRBV12-4	TRBD1	TRBJ1-6	CASTWTGDSPPLHF
TRBV4-1	.	TRBJ2-3	CASSQVPGLLADTQYF
TRBV13	.	TRBJ2-7	CVSSLIIARGGYEQYF
TRBV29-1	.	TRBJ1-5	CSASVGNSNQPQHF
TRBV18	.	TRBJ1-3	CASSPPGRLSSGNTIYF
TRBV7-8	TRBD2	TRBJ2-7	CASSFTSVRAGVDEQYF
TRBV24-1	.	TRBJ2-1	CATSDFPHENEQFF
TRBV12-3/TRBV12-4	.	TRBJ2-7	CASSPGFIRNYEQYF
TRBV15	.	TRBJ2-3	CATSRDSGRDTQYF
TRBV6-5	.	TRBJ2-1	CASSYSVRGRYNEQFF
TRBV19	.	TRBJ2-2	CASSIFPRVATGELFF
TRBV5-1	.	TRBJ1-1	CASSLGVVSTEAFF
TRBV18	TRBD2	TRBJ2-1	CASSPSLAEYNEQFF
TRBV6-1	TRBD2	TRBJ2-1	CASSEGAGANNEQFF
TRBV9	TRBD1	TRBJ2-7	CASSVGDTGAYEQYF
TRBV4-1	TRBD1	TRBJ2-5	CASSQVLWDRQETQYF
TRBV27	.	TRBJ2-2	CASTRLRGGELFF
TRBV30	.	TRBJ2-7	CAWSVTREQYF
TRBV10-3	.	TRBJ2-7	CAISVSASSYEQYF
TRBV5-1	.	TRBJ1-2	CASSPRVSYGYTF
TRBV28	.	TRBJ2-7	CASSFGTEVYEQYF
TRBV20-1	.	TRBJ2-7	CSARKRGRNYEQYF
TRBV7-6	.	TRBJ1-1	CASSLDAWNTEAFF
TRBV29-1	TRBD1	TRBJ1-3	CSVLTGVFTGNTIYF
TRBV19	.	TRBJ1-1	CASSIRSPMNTEAFF
TRBV24-1	TRBD2	TRBJ2-2	CATCSGTGELFF
TRBV9	.	TRBJ2-7	CASSVGAGNFYEQYF
TRBV6-1	TRBD1	TRBJ1-4	CASNRQGSNEKLFF
TRBV4-3	.	TRBJ1-5	CASSQDYRAGDQPQHF
TRBV7-2	.	TRBJ2-7	CASSSPGRSYEQYF
TRBV4-1	.	TRBJ2-5	CASSQDFTPPETQYF
TRBV29-1	TRBD1	TRBJ1-1	CSVAGTASGGTEAFF
TRBV9	.	TRBJ1-1	CASSVDGGLNTEAFF
TRBV7-2	.	TRBJ1-3	CASSFRGGDGGNTIYF
TRBV28	.	TRBJ2-2	CATSSTGVNTGELFF
TRBV28	.	TRBJ1-5	CASSWNNPRIRRNQPQHF
TRBV5-4	.	TRBJ2-1	CASTPGSYNEQFF
TRBV12-3/TRBV12-4	TRBD1	TRBJ1-1	CASSFAGGTEAFF
TRBV6-6	TRBD1	TRBJ2-1	CASSYSLQGAYEQFF
TRBV12-3/TRBV12-4	.	TRBJ2-1	CASSLVPGGEQFF
TRBV19	TRBD1	TRBJ2-7	CASSMGGQDEQYF
TRBV4-1	.	TRBJ2-7	CASSQDRPYIYEQYF
TRBV7-9	.	TRBJ2-1	CASSLGESSYNEQFF
TRBV5-1	.	TRBJ2-3	CASTENTDTQYF
TRBV6-2/TRBV6-3	.	TRBJ2-1	CASKDRHNEQFF
TRBV28	.	TRBJ2-3	CASSPERQAISTDTQYF
TRBV27	.	TRBJ1-2	CASSSQRDFRGYTF
TRBV11-3	TRBD2	TRBJ2-5	CASSYGTSGREETQYF
TRBV5-1	.	TRBJ2-2	CASSLILAENTGELFF
TRBV28	TRBD1	TRBJ1-4	CASSYRGGVEKLFF
TRBV6-1	.	TRBJ2-6	CASVDGSGANVLTF
TRBV24-1	TRBD1	TRBJ1-2	CATSDFKDRGGYTF
TRBV7-8	TRBD2	TRBJ2-7	CASSLVGGVSYEQYF
TRBV10-3	TRBD1	TRBJ1-2	CAISELPGQRANYGYTF
TRBV20-1	TRBD2	TRBJ2-1	CSARDPGLAGADNEQFF
TRBV18	TRBD1	TRBJ1-2	CASSPTGGMVYGYTF